The clone carrying this T cell receptor beta chain was observed a handful of times. Time point specified: newly diagnosed GD, antithyroid drugs for less than 3 months. Following extraction of RNA from PBMCs, that RNA was used to make the TCR library. American Thyroid Association guidelines were used to diagnose Graves' disease. The record originates from a study of regulatory T cells in long-lasting Graves disease. Arm-PCR with iRepertoire HTBI primers amplified the CDR3 regions for these TCR beta libraries. TCRdb re-derived calls from the multiplex PCR reads in MiXCR, one entry per CDR3 protein. The data hold around 480,000 distinct CDR3 sequences, with roughly 16% observed a single time. This sample was also put to use in a study of T cells in Graves' hyperthyroidism and ophthalmopathy. This second report adds: The HTBI set primed first-round TCR CDR3 RT-PCR.

Specimen: peripheral blood mononuclear cells (PBMCs), collected at new diagnosis, from a patient treated with antithyroid drugs. The sequence was obtained from a woman aged 40 to 65 with Graves disease.

Written as DNA, the CDR3 is TGCAGTGCCCAGCGGGGACAAGAGACCCAGTACTTC. Translating gives CSAQRGQETQYF. This chain connects TRBV20-1 to TRBJ2-5, with 7 nucleotides matching TRBD2. V dropped 6 bases and J dropped 2; count of bases not matched to a gene: 3. CDR3 length equals 12 residues. Germline V lookup: CDR1 DFQATT, CDR2 SNEGSKA (reference sequence).